This TCR beta chain came from a study of spatial heterogeneity in lung cancer. About the research overall: Unique TCR and UMI combinations averaged more than ten appearances each in raw reads.

TCRdb re-called the 5' RACE reads with MiXCR, one entry per CDR3 protein. The sample holds under 5,000 distinct CDR3 sequences, over 9% seen once. Per the germline V gene, CDR1 is SGHRS and CDR2 is YFSETQ. This CDR3 is 15 amino acids long. The V segment lost 4 bases and the J segment 7 bases; nucleotides outside the gene matches: 9. Of note for this clonotype: As yet, its antigen is unknown.

Study-wide results and limits: Tumor mutation count correlated with how many alpha and beta TCRs expanded intratumorally. As ubiquitous and regional nonsynonymous mutations varied, counts of ubiquitous and regional expanded TCRs tracked them, respectively.

Time point indicated: sample taken at primary tumor resection. The donors comprised around 72 untreated early-stage non-small cell lung cancer patients. Material for sequencing was whole RNA from tumor, nontumor lung or frozen PBMC, left unsorted. This sequence was found in a male donor with early-stage non-small cell lung cancer. Sequenced here: lung tumor tissue, sampled at surgery. The chain employs TRBV5-1 and TRBJ2-1, with TRBD2 matching 9 bases. The CDR3, as DNA: TGCGCCAGCAGCCATTTAGCGGGAGCCTCAAATGAGCAGTTCTTC. As protein: CASSHLAGASNEQFF.